These 26 T cell receptor beta chains originate from one sample sequenced in a study of cytomegalovirus exposure and HLA in healthy donors. Primers included in the PCR were 60 Vbeta and 13 Jbeta primers. Clones were sequenced by immunoSEQ multiplex PCR, and TCRdb holds only the in-frame ones, with some missing. This sample has fewer than 150,000 clones, with around 83% found just once. The sequencing sample was made of PBMCs. The origin of the receptors is a woman in her twenties or thirties in good health and CMV-seropositive.

The chain uses TRBV5-5 and TRBJ1-3; D perhaps matches TRBD1 (5 bases). The germline V and J ends were trimmed by 1 base and 0 bases, with 14 bases remaining between them. The CDR3 loop spans 17 amino acids. CDR1 SGHKS and CDR2 YYEKEE come from the germline V gene (reference sequence). CDR3 loop: CASSLSRAFNSGNTIYF. For the CDR3, the DNA is TGTGCCAGCAGCTTGTCCAGGGCCTTTAACTCTGGAAACACCATATATTTT.

The chain is built from TRBV2 and TRBJ2-7; D not certain. The V end lost 4 bases, the J end lost 1 base, and 5 bases lay between the germline ends. The CDR3 length is 12 residues. Germline lookup yields CDR1 SNHLY and CDR2 FYNNEI. This CDR3 reads CASSGGSYEQYF. The CDR3 coding sequence is TGTGCCAGCAGTGGCGGATCCTACGAGCAGTACTTC.

The V gene is TRBV5-1, the J gene TRBJ2-2; TRBD2 might be the D (5 bases). The V gene's germline CDR1 is SGHRS and CDR2 YFSETQ. V dropped 7 bases and J dropped 2 bases, with 15 bases sitting between them. The CDR3 contains 15 residues. In nucleotides, the CDR3 is TGCGCCAGCTCCTACGAGGGCGTTAACACCGGGGAGCTGTTTTTT. Translation: CASSYEGVNTGELFF. The entire variable domain, with the rest obtained from reference TRBV5-1 and TRBJ2-2, is as follows: KAGVTQTPRYLIKTRGQQVTLSCSPISGHRSVSWYQQTPGQGLQFLFEYFSETQRNKGNFPGRFSGRQFSNSRSEMNVSTLELGDSALYLCASSYEGVNTGELFFGEGSRLTVL.

This chain uses TRBV2 with TRBJ2-3; possible D gene TRBD2, 5 bases. Trimming pared 8 bases from V and 4 bases from J, leaving 10 bases between. The CDR3 is made up of 12 amino acids. CDR1 and CDR2 (germline): SNHLY, FYNNEI. The DNA for the CDR3 is TGTGCCAGCCCCGGGAACCCAGATACGCAGTATTTT. Amino acid sequence: CASPGNPDTQYF.

This chain links TRBV5-1 with TRBJ1-1; 8 bases line up with TRBD1. After removal of 2 bases from V and 4 bases from J, the junction contained 10 bases not matched to a gene. The CDR3 contains 16 residues. Per germline, CDR1 SGHRS and CDR2 YFSETQ. In DNA, the CDR3 is TGCGCCAGCAGCTTCGAGGGGTGGGGACAGGTCACTGAAGCTTTCTTT. Protein: CASSFEGWGQVTEAFF.

The CDR3 DNA is TGTGCCAGCAGTGTGGGAGGGGTTACCATCACTGAAGCTTTCTTT. This codes for CASSVGGVTITEAFF. The chain carries TRBV28 and TRBJ1-1, with a possible D match to TRBD1 (5 bases). CDR1 and CDR2 (germline): MDHEN, SYDVKM. This CDR3 contains 15 residues. Trimming shortened V by 5 bases and J by 4 bases, and 17 bases separated the two germline ends.

The genes are TRBV28 and TRBJ1-1, with 7 positions matching TRBD1. CDR1 is MDHEN and CDR2 is SYDVKM in the germline V gene. The CDR3 spans 16 residues. V trimming: 5 bases; J trimming: 1 base; junction bases outside the gene matches: 10. CDR3 residues: CASSQRTGRKNTEAFF. The CDR3 DNA follows: TGTGCCAGCAGTCAGAGGACAGGAAGGAAGAACACTGAAGCTTTCTTT.

This chain joins TRBV5-1 and TRBJ2-5, with D hard to call. This CDR3 has 14 amino acids. Per germline, CDR1 SGHRS and CDR2 YFSETQ. Trimming shortened V by 2 bases and J by 4 bases, and 12 bases separated the two germline ends. The CDR3 sequence: CASSLGAEGETQYF. CDR3 bases: TGCGCCAGCAGCTTAGGAGCCGAAGGAGAGACCCAGTACTTC.

The rearrangement joins TRBV6-5 to TRBJ1-1; the D gene is possibly TRBD1 (5 bases). The V and J ends lost 4 bases and 2 bases respectively, with 11 bases between them. CDR3 length: 14 amino acids. Germline V gives CDR1 MNHEY, CDR2 SVGAGI. The CDR3 nucleotides read TGTGCCAGCAGTTCCCCGGGACTTAACACTGAAGCTTTCTTT. Translated: CASSSPGLNTEAFF.

This chain links TRBV6-5 with TRBJ2-7; maybe TRBD1 (6 bases). This CDR3 spans 15 amino acids. The germline V gene encodes CDR1 MNHEY and CDR2 SVGAGI. V lost 5 bases and J lost 0, with 14 bases in between. The CDR3 bases are TGTGCCAGCAGTCGTGGACAGTTCGGCTCCTACGAGCAGTACTTC. This encodes CASSRGQFGSYEQYF.

The V and J genes are TRBV5-8 and TRBJ1-1, with D possibly matching TRBD1 (5 bases). The CDR3 consists of 14 residues. The V gene lost 4 bases and the J gene lost 5 bases, with 15 bases spanning the gap. Germline CDR1 and CDR2: SGHTS and YDEGEE. CDR3 in DNA: TGTGCCAGCAGCCCCCACCCCGGGGGGACTGAAGCTTTCTTT. Its protein is CASSPHPGGTEAFF.

The chain is built from TRBV29-1 and TRBJ2-7, with D hard to call. V dropped 4 bases and J dropped 4 bases, with 14 bases sitting between them. The CDR3 loop spans 13 amino acids. Germline assignment: CDR1 SQVTM and CDR2 ANQGSEA. Written as DNA, the CDR3 is TGCAGCGTTGCATCTAGGATACATTACGAGCAGTACTTC. Translating gives CSVASRIHYEQYF.

The chain combines TRBV10-1 with TRBJ2-1; 8 nucleotides match TRBD2. The CDR3 runs 13 residues. V lost 7 bases and J lost 2; bases outside the gene matches: 1. The germline CDR1 and CDR2 sequences are WNHNN and SYGVQD (reference sequence). The chain's CDR3 is CASKREPYNEQFF. CDR3 sequence (DNA): TGCGCCAGCAAGCGGGAGCCCTACAATGAGCAGTTCTTC.

The gene calls are TRBV4-2 and TRBJ2-1, with D possibly matching TRBD2 (6 bases). Between the trimmed V and J ends, which lost 3 bases and 9 bases, there was a span of 18 bases. Germline V gene sequence: CDR1 LGHNA, CDR2 YNFKEQ. CDR3 length: 15 amino acids. Written as DNA, the CDR3 is TGTGCCAGCAGCCACCCCGGGACTGCTACAGTTGAGCAGTTCTTC. It specifies CASSHPGTATVEQFF.

The sample holds one count of this clone. The chain carries TRBV29-1 and TRBJ2-1; TRBD2 matches 16 bases. This CDR3 has 20 residues. With 8 bases clipped from V and 2 bases from J, the junction kept 18 bases outside the gene matches. The germline V gene has CDR1 SQVTM and CDR2 ANQGSEA. The CDR3 sequence: CSTTPVPGLAGGNPYNEQFF. For the CDR3, the DNA is TGCAGCACGACCCCCGTTCCGGGACTAGCGGGAGGGAACCCCTACAATGAGCAGTTCTTC.

This rearrangement joins TRBV20-1 to TRBJ2-2; D is unclear. This CDR3 has 11 amino acids. V dropped 5 bases and J dropped 7 bases, with 8 bases sitting between them. The germline CDR1 and CDR2 sequences are DFQATT and SNEGSKA (reference sequence). CDR3 nucleotide sequence: TGCAGTGCTCAGAAAAACGGGGAGCTGTTTTTT. Its translation: CSAQKNGELFF.

The genes are TRBV11-2 and TRBJ2-1, with 7 bases identical to TRBD2. This CDR3 is built from 15 residues. The V and J ends lost 1 base and 1 base, in that order; junction bases with no gene match: 1. CDR1 and CDR2 from the germline V gene are SGHAT and FQNNGV. The CDR3 nucleotides are TGTGCCAGCAGCTTAGCCGGGGGGTCCTACAATGAGCAGTTCTTC. This translates into CASSLAGGSYNEQFF. Full variable domain (rest looked up from reference TRBV11-2 and TRBJ2-1): EAGVAQSPRYKIIEKRQSVAFWCNPISGHATLYWYQQILGQGPKLLIQFQNNGVVDDSQLPKDRFSAERLKGVDSTLKIQPAKLEDSAVYLCASSLAGGSYNEQFFGPGTRLTVL.

The chain couples TRBV29-1 to TRBJ2-7, with TRBD2 matching 7 bases. J gave up 2 bases and V 5 bases, and 6 bases lay outside the gene matches. The CDR3 totals 13 residues. CDR1 SQVTM and CDR2 ANQGSEA come from the germline V gene. CDR3 nucleotides: TGCAGCGTTACCACCGGGACTACCTACGAGCAGTACTTC. Its protein is CSVTTGTTYEQYF.

V is TRBV30 and J is TRBJ2-6; D uncertain. The CDR3 has 14 residues. Germline V gene lookup returns CDR1 GTSNPN and CDR2 SVGIG (reference sequence). The V gene lost 0 bases and the J gene lost 4 bases, with 7 bases spanning the gap. The CDR3 sequence: CAWSVQSGANVLTF. In DNA form, the CDR3 reads TGTGCCTGGAGTGTTCAGTCGGGGGCCAACGTCCTGACTTTC.

The chain has TRBV27 and TRBJ1-2; D unclear. Germline CDR1 reads MNHEY; CDR2 reads SMNVEV (reference sequence). V was cut by 7 bases and J by 11 bases, with 8 bases left in between. The CDR3 totals 9 residues. CDR3 nucleotide sequence: TGTGCCAGCACCGTGTATTACACCTTC. Amino acid sequence: CASTVYYTF.

The V call is TRBV19, the J call TRBJ1-3; a weak D match, TRBD1 (6 bases). The CDR3 is 14 residues long. Germline V gene lookup returns CDR1 LNHDA and CDR2 SQIVND (reference sequence). V lost 7 bases, J lost 0 bases, and 10 bases lay in between. The chain's CDR3 is CASTRGGSGNTIYF. The CDR3 coding sequence is TGTGCCAGTACTCGAGGGGGCTCTGGAAACACCATATATTTT.

The chain uses TRBV2 and TRBJ2-3; D may be TRBD1 (5 bases). The germline V and J ends were trimmed by 5 bases and 1 base, with 16 bases remaining between them. Germline-derived CDR1 and CDR2 are SNHLY and FYNNEI. CDR3 length: 16 amino acids. The CDR3: CASSFRQSSGTDTQYF. The CDR3, as DNA: TGTGCCAGCAGTTTCCGACAGTCGTCAGGCACAGATACGCAGTATTTT.

This clone was detected only once. The rearrangement uses TRBV6-7 and TRBJ1-4, with D perhaps TRBD1 (6 bases). TRBV6-7 qualifies as an ORF whose function is uncertain. Trimming shortened V by 7 bases and J by 5 bases, and 23 bases separated the two germline ends. This CDR3 contains 17 residues. CDR3 DNA sequence: TGTGCCAGCATCCTCCCCAGGGGCCCCCTGAGGAATGAAAAACTGTTTTTT. Amino acids: CASILPRGPLRNEKLFF.

The V call is TRBV5-1, the J call TRBJ2-3, with 10 bases identical to TRBD2. The CDR3 is 19 residues long. Germline loops: CDR1 SGHRS, CDR2 YFSETQ. V was pared by 0 bases and J by 0 bases, with 10 bases of the junction left unmatched. CDR3 in DNA: TGCGCCAGCAGCTTGGAAGGGGCTAGCGGGAGAGGAAGCACAGATACGCAGTATTTT. Its translation is CASSLEGASGRGSTDTQYF.

DNA for the CDR3: TGTGCCAGCAGCTTAGAGGGACTAGCGGGAGTGGAGCAGTTCTTC. Encoded protein: CASSLEGLAGVEQFF. This sequence joins TRBV7-9 and TRBJ2-1; 14 positions agree with TRBD2. The CDR3 has 15 residues. The V gene end was trimmed by 1 base and the J gene end by 10 bases; junction bases not matched to a gene: 3. From germline, CDR1 is SEHNR and CDR2 FQNEAQ (reference sequence).

CDR3 nucleotides: TGTGCCACCAGCGTTACCGGGACAGGGTTTGCTACGCAGTATTTT. Amino acids: CATSVTGTGFATQYF. This chain links TRBV15 with TRBJ2-3, with 9 nucleotides matching TRBD1. The CDR3 has 15 amino acids. Trimming took 5 bases from V and 8 from J; bases not matched to a gene: 11. Germline CDR1 LNHNV, CDR2 YYDKDF (reference sequence).